This passage covers 17 T cell receptor beta chains from one sample sequenced in a study of T cell repertoires in cytomegalovirus infection. TCRdb itself ran the reads through MiXCR, one entry per CDR3 protein. The table shows roughly 500,000 distinct CDR3 sequences, with around 11% occurring only once. The sequenced sample consisted of PBMCs. The receptor set was obtained from a human donor in good health (CMV status not recorded). Some clones in this sample may be carry-over from other donors' samples.

This clonotype has just a few counts. The chain is built from TRBV19 and TRBJ2-7; 12 nucleotides align to TRBD2. Per the germline V gene, CDR1 is LNHDA and CDR2 is SQIVND (reference sequence). This CDR3 is 16 amino acids long. Trimming took 3 bases from V and 7 from J; bases not matched to a gene: 10. The CDR3 DNA sequence: TGTGCCAGTAGTATTCGGTCTAGCGGGAGGGCCGATGAGCAGTACTTC. Protein: CASSIRSSGRADEQYF.

At least ten counts were recorded for this clonotype. The V and J genes are TRBV18 and TRBJ2-7; D remains ambiguous. This CDR3 spans 15 amino acids. The V and J ends lost 6 bases and 3 bases respectively, with 18 bases between them. The germline V gene has CDR1 KGHSH and CDR2 LQKENI. Here the CDR3 reads CASSPTITSIYEQYF. The CDR3 bases are TGTGCCAGCTCTCCCACCATAACCAGTATCTACGAGCAGTACTTC.

A few counts support this clonotype. This rearrangement joins TRBV29-1 to TRBJ1-1; D gene unclear. Germline V gene data show CDR1 as SQVTM and CDR2 as ANQGSEA. Trimming removed 5 bases at V and 0 bases at J, with 10 bases between. This CDR3 region has 13 residues. CDR3 in DNA: TGCAGCGTTCAAGGACGGATGAACACTGAAGCTTTCTTT. Translation: CSVQGRMNTEAFF.

This clonotype was seen repeatedly, ten times or more. This rearrangement joins TRBV7-9 to TRBJ1-6, with D tentatively TRBD1 (6 bases). V was trimmed by 5 bases and J by 10 bases, leaving 27 bases between them. Germline assignment: CDR1 SEHNR and CDR2 FQNEAQ (reference sequence). This CDR3 comprises 18 residues. The CDR3 DNA sequence: TGTGCCAGCAGCCCACCCGGAATCCGGGGGACAAAAGGCTCACCCCTCCACTTT. Amino acid sequence: CASSPPGIRGTKGSPLHF.

This clonotype was picked up many times. This chain joins TRBV28 and TRBJ2-6; perhaps TRBD2 as D (5 bases). CDR3 length: 15 amino acids. Trimming pared 5 bases from V and 4 bases from J, leaving 12 bases between. Germline-derived CDR1 and CDR2 are MDHEN and SYDVKM. CDR3 sequence reads: CASSPRESGANVLTF. Written as DNA, the CDR3 is TGTGCCAGCAGTCCGAGGGAGTCAGGGGCCAACGTCCTGACTTTC.

This clonotype was observed at least ten times. The chain combines TRBV12-5 with TRBJ1-2, with TRBD1 matching over 9 bases. The CDR3 totals 19 residues. V lost 3 bases and J lost 0; bases outside the gene matches: 14. CDR1 is LGHNT, CDR2 FRNRAP, per germline. This CDR3 is CASGFDNRDRDRANYGYTF. As DNA, the CDR3 is TGTGCTAGTGGTTTCGATAACCGGGACAGGGACCGAGCTAACTATGGCTACACCTTC.

This clonotype was observed a few times. V is TRBV23-1 and J is TRBJ2-1; D gene ambiguous. TRBV23-1 is flagged as an ORF with uncertain function. Trimming took off 1 base at V and 5 bases at J, with 12 bases between the two ends. The CDR3 is 15 residues long. DNA of the CDR3: TGCGCCAGCAGTCAATTCGAAGCCCCTGACAATGAGCAGTTCTTC. Translated, it gives CASSQFEAPDNEQFF.

There are a few counts of this clonotype. The chain joins TRBV3-1 to TRBJ2-1, with 9 nucleotides matching TRBD2. The CDR3 spans 16 residues. The V segment lost 1 base and the J segment 8 bases; nucleotides outside the gene matches: 9. In germline, CDR1 is LGHDT, CDR2 YNNKEL (reference sequence). CDR3 bases: TGTGCCAGCAGCCAAGTTTCTAGCGGGATCATGGATGAGCAGTTCTTC. Its translation: CASSQVSSGIMDEQFF.

V and J are TRBV13 and TRBJ1-1, with D hard to call. This CDR3 contains 14 residues. Deletions cut 5 bases from V and 0 bases from J, with 10 bases between. Per the germline V gene, CDR1 is PRHDT and CDR2 is FYEKMQ (reference sequence). The CDR3 DNA sequence: TGTGCCAGCAGCCAGGACTCGGTGAACACTGAAGCTTTCTTT. This translates into CASSQDSVNTEAFF.

This clonotype was observed many times. V gene TRBV5-4 combines with J gene TRBJ1-1; 7 bases align to TRBD1. Germline V gene data show CDR1 as SGHNT and CDR2 as YYREEE (reference sequence). The CDR3 has 13 residues. Trimming at V came to 5 bases and at J to 3 bases, leaving 4 bases not matched to a gene. As DNA, the CDR3 is TGTGCCAGCAGGAGGGGGCTTGACACTGAAGCTTTCTTT. Protein product: CASRRGLDTEAFF.

This clonotype occurred a few times. V and J are TRBV5-5 and TRBJ1-5; D possibly corresponds to TRBD1 (6 bases). Trimming shortened V by 8 bases and J by 6 bases, and 15 bases separated the two germline ends. Germline loops: CDR1 SGHKS, CDR2 YYEKEE (reference sequence). This CDR3 spans 13 amino acids. The CDR3: CASGKEQGQPQHF. CDR3 nucleotide sequence: TGTGCCAGTGGGAAGGAACAGGGTCAGCCCCAGCATTTT. Supplemented by reference TRBV5-5 and TRBJ1-5, the full variable domain reads DAGVTQSPTHLIKTRGQQVTLRCSPISGHKSVSWYQQVLGQGPQFIFQYYEKEERGRGNFPDRFSARQFPNYSSELNVNALLLGDSALYLCASGKEQGQPQHFGDGTRLSIL.

This clonotype has at least ten counts. This sequence joins TRBV29-1 and TRBJ2-3, with TRBD2 identical over 15 bases. The V segment lost 7 bases and the J segment 4 bases; nucleotides outside the gene matches: 3. Germline V gives CDR1 SQVTM, CDR2 ANQGSEA. The CDR3 extends over 14 amino acids. The CDR3: CSAGTSGGSDTQYF. In DNA form, the CDR3 reads TGCAGCGCAGGGACTAGCGGGGGGTCAGATACGCAGTATTTT.

V and J are TRBV7-9 and TRBJ2-3, with 9 bases identical to TRBD1. CDR1 and CDR2 (germline): SEHNR, FQNEAQ (reference sequence). The length of the CDR3 is 17 residues. The V and J ends lost 4 bases and 4 bases, in that order; junction bases with no gene match: 12. The CDR3 nucleotides are TGTGCCAGCAGCTCACCATGGGGACAGGGAAGCCCAGATACGCAGTATTTT. Translated: CASSSPWGQGSPDTQYF.

This clonotype appeared many times. CDR3 nucleotides: TGTGCCAGCAGTTACAGGACTAGCCGGACCGGGGAGCTGTTTTTT. This translates into CASSYRTSRTGELFF. V is TRBV6-2 or TRBV6-3 and J is TRBJ2-2, with 8 nucleotides matching TRBD2. The V gene end was trimmed by 2 bases and the J gene end by 5 bases; junction bases not matched to a gene: 4. The CDR3 has 15 amino acids. Germline loops: CDR1 MNHEY, CDR2 SVGEGT.

This clonotype showed up many times. J is TRBJ2-3 and V is TRBV7-3; 12 bases map to TRBD2. CDR3 size: 15 residues. J was trimmed by 3 bases and V by 5 bases; bases with no gene match: 3. CDR1 and CDR2 from the germline V gene are SGHTA and FQGTGA. For the CDR3, the DNA is TGTGCCAGCAGCCCGACTAGCGGGAGAACAGATACGCAGTATTTT. Amino acid sequence: CASSPTSGRTDTQYF.

V usage is TRBV2 and J usage is TRBJ2-7; 7 nucleotides agree with TRBD1. There are 17 residues in the CDR3. Trimming at V came to 2 bases and at J to 0 bases, leaving 10 bases not matched to a gene. The V gene's germline CDR1 is SNHLY and CDR2 FYNNEI. CDR3 DNA sequence: TGTGCCAGCAGTGAAATGGAGGACAGGTCCCTCTCCTACGAGCAGTACTTC. Protein: CASSEMEDRSLSYEQYF.

This clonotype has just a few counts. V usage is TRBV20-1 and J usage is TRBJ2-7; the D gene could be TRBD1 or TRBD2 (5 bases each). Germline V gene lookup returns CDR1 DFQATT and CDR2 SNEGSKA (reference sequence). This CDR3 comprises 14 residues. V lost 0 bases and J 6 bases, leaving 15 bases between the germline ends. CDR3 coding DNA: TGCAGTGCTAGAGATGTCCGGGGCTTGGGCGAGCAGTACTTC. Its translation: CSARDVRGLGEQYF.